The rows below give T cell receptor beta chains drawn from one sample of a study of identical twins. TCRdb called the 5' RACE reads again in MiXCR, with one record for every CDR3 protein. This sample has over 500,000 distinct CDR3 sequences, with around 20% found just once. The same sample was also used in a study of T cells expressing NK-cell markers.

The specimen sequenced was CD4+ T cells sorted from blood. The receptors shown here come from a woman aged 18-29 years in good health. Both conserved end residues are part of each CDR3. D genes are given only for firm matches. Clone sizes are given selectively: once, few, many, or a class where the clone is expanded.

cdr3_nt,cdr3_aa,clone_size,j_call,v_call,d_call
TGTGCCAGCAGTGATGAGCAGTTCTTC,CASSDEQFF,.,TRBJ2-1,TRBV2,.
TGCAGCGTTTCCTCGGGGGGGAGGGGGAAAAGCATTCAGTACTTC,CSVSSGGRGKSIQYF,few,TRBJ2-4,TRBV29-1,TRBD2
TGTGCCAGCTCACGAGGGGTCTCTGGGGCCAACGTCCTGACTTTC,CASSRGVSGANVLTF,few,TRBJ2-6,TRBV18,.
TGTGCCAGTATTCGCCAGGGGGCATCTACCGGGGAGCTGTTTTTT,CASIRQGASTGELFF,.,TRBJ2-2,TRBV19,TRBD1
TGTGCCAGCACCCTCTTAGCGGGGGGGAGGACAGATACGCAGTATTTT,CASTLLAGGRTDTQYF,.,TRBJ2-3,TRBV7-2,TRBD2
TGTGCCAGCAGTTTGCGGCATGGGGGCGGCAGCTCCTACAATGAGCAGTTCTTC,CASSLRHGGGSSYNEQFF,.,TRBJ2-1,TRBV27,.
TGCGCCAGCCGCAGCTCAGGACAGGGTTCGGGTGAGCAGTACTTC,CASRSSGQGSGEQYF,.,TRBJ2-7,TRBV5-1,TRBD1
TGCGCCAGCAGCTTGCGCGGGGGCGATTGGACAGATACGCAGTATTTT,CASSLRGGDWTDTQYF,.,TRBJ2-3,TRBV5-1,.
TGTGCCAGCAGTGCCGGGACTAGCGGGAGAGATACGCAGTATTTT,CASSAGTSGRDTQYF,.,TRBJ2-3,TRBV6-1,TRBD2
TGTGCCAGCAGCAAAGGGTCTAGGGTGTTCTCCTTCGAGCAGTACTTC,CASSKGSRVFSFEQYF,few,TRBJ2-7,TRBV21-1,.
TGTGCCACCCGAAATCGGGGGGGGCTTAGCACAGATACGCAGTATTTT,CATRNRGGLSTDTQYF,.,TRBJ2-3,TRBV6-1,TRBD2
TGTGCCATCAGTGAGTCGCCGGGCACCTACGAGCAGTACTTC,CAISESPGTYEQYF,.,TRBJ2-7,TRBV10-3,.
TGCAGTGCTAGCCTAAGCGGGGGAGGCACCGGGGAGCTGTTTTTT,CSASLSGGGTGELFF,few,TRBJ2-2,TRBV20-1,TRBD2
TGTGCCAGCAGCTTAAGGGGGAAGTCCTACAATGAGCAGTTCTTC,CASSLRGKSYNEQFF,.,TRBJ2-1,TRBV11-3,.
TGCAGTGCTAGAGCTCCGGGACTAGCGGGCGATGAGCAGTTCTTC,CSARAPGLAGDEQFF,.,TRBJ2-1,TRBV20-1,TRBD2